These 15 T cell receptor beta chains originate from one sample sequenced in a study of memory CD4+ T cells and cytomegalovirus serostatus. Clones were read by immunoSEQ multiplex PCR, and TCRdb kept only the in-frame ones, dropping some. The top ten hold roughly 1.7% of the sample, which has 50,000 or so clones, just over 75% seen once. The sort gate was single viable CD3+CD4+CD8-CD45RO+ cells for memory CD4+ T cells. The source material was memory CD4+ T cells from blood. The source is an adult in good health and CMV-seronegative.

The rearrangement uses TRBV30 and TRBJ1-1; D is uncertain. V lost 5 bases to trimming and J lost 3 bases, with 13 bases between them. Germline lookup yields CDR1 GTSNPN and CDR2 SVGIG (reference sequence). The length of the CDR3 is 13 residues. The CDR3 loop is CAWLRLADTEAFF. The CDR3 coding sequence is TGTGCCTGGCTCCGCCTGGCAGACACTGAAGCTTTCTTT.

This sequence joins TRBV6-4 and TRBJ2-7; D may be TRBD1 (5 bases). Trimming cost V 2 bases and J 0 bases, with 11 bases left between them. The germline gives CDR1 MRHNA, CDR2 SNTAGT. This CDR3 region has 15 residues. The CDR3 loop is CASSDRGNSSYEQYF. CDR3 DNA: TGTGCCAGCAGTGACAGGGGTAATAGCTCCTACGAGCAGTACTTC.

The rearrangement joins TRBV7-2 to TRBJ1-2; a weak D match, TRBD1 (6 bases). Germline assignment: CDR1 SGHTA and CDR2 FQGNSA. Trimming removed 5 bases at V and 9 bases at J, with 16 bases between. CDR3 size: 13 residues. The CDR3 bases are TGTGCCAGCAGCCGAACAGGGTATGGTAGCTACACCTTC. As protein: CASSRTGYGSYTF.

The chain joins TRBV5-1 to TRBJ1-1, with TRBD1 as a possible D gene (5 bases). This CDR3 contains 14 residues. Germline-derived CDR1 and CDR2 are SGHRS and YFSETQ. With 3 bases removed from V and 1 base from J, the gap between germline ends came to 10 bases. CDR3 bases: TGCGCCAGCAGCTCGGCAGGGTGGAACACTGAAGCTTTCTTT. Translation: CASSSAGWNTEAFF.

The rearrangement joins TRBV5-1 to TRBJ2-2, with D possibly being TRBD1 (6 bases). CDR1 is SGHRS, CDR2 YFSETQ, per germline. This CDR3 is built from 14 residues. V lost 7 bases to trimming and J lost 0 bases, with 10 bases between them. The CDR3 loop reads CASGRGTNTGELFF. CDR3 nucleotides: TGCGCCAGCGGCAGGGGTACGAACACCGGGGAGCTGTTTTTT. The full variable domain, completed using reference TRBV5-1 and TRBJ2-2, is KAGVTQTPRYLIKTRGQQVTLSCSPISGHRSVSWYQQTPGQGLQFLFEYFSETQRNKGNFPGRFSGRQFSNSRSEMNVSTLELGDSALYLCASGRGTNTGELFFGEGSRLTVL.

This clone has only a few counts. This rearrangement joins TRBV7-2 to TRBJ1-5; unclear D gene. The CDR3 contains 13 residues. Trimming took off 3 bases at V and 5 bases at J, with 8 bases between the two ends. CDR1 and CDR2 from the germline V gene are SGHTA and FQGNSA. CDR3 loop: CASSFVVDQPQHF. CDR3 nucleotides: TGTGCCAGCAGCTTTGTTGTCGATCAGCCCCAGCATTTT. Drawing the rest from reference TRBV7-2 and TRBJ1-5, the complete variable domain is GAGVSQSPSNKVTEKGKDVELRCDPISGHTALYWYRQSLGQGLEFLIYFQGNSAPDKSGLPSDRFSAERTGGSVSTLTIQRTQQEDSAVYLCASSFVVDQPQHFGDGTRLSIL.

This chain connects TRBV10-3 to TRBJ2-1; possibly TRBD1 for D (5 bases). V gave up 3 bases and J gave up 8 bases, with 20 bases separating them. CDR1 and CDR2 from the germline V gene are ENHRY and SYGVKD. This CDR3 is built from 16 residues. The CDR3 nucleotides read TGTGCCATCAGTGACGTCAGGGTTGCTCTAGGAGATGAGCAGTTCTTC. This codes for CAISDVRVALGDEQFF.

The genes are TRBV7-2 and TRBJ1-2; TRBD1 aligns across 8 bases. The germline V gene has CDR1 SGHTA and CDR2 FQGNSA. J was trimmed by 8 bases and V by 5 bases; bases with no gene match: 7. The CDR3 sequence is 13 residues long. This CDR3 reads CASSPGQGRGYTF. The CDR3 DNA reads TGTGCCAGCAGCCCCGGACAGGGTAGGGGCTACACCTTC.

The chain couples TRBV7-9 to TRBJ1-1, with D perhaps TRBD1 (6 bases). The CDR3 length is 13 residues. Trimming took 1 base from V and 8 from J, leaving 11 bases between them. CDR1 and CDR2 (germline): SEHNR, FQNEAQ (reference sequence). In nucleotides, the CDR3 is TGTGCCAGCAGCTTAGTACAGGGCTCGGAAGCTTTCTTT. It codes for CASSLVQGSEAFF. Using reference TRBV7-9 and TRBJ1-1 for the parts outside the CDR3, the full variable domain is DTGVSQNPRHKITKRGQNVTFRCDPISEHNRLYWYRQTLGQGPEFLTYFQNEAQLEKSRLLSDRFSAERPKGSFSTLEIQRTEQGDSAMYLCASSLVQGSEAFFGQGTRLTVV.

In this sample, this clone turned up a few times. This chain connects TRBV11-3 to TRBJ1-5; 12 bases are shared with TRBD1. Losses at the gene ends were 5 bases for V and 1 base for J; bases not matched to a gene: 6. The germline V gene has CDR1 SGHNT and CDR2 YENEEA. This CDR3 comprises 17 residues. The CDR3 region is CASSVGTGGWSNQPQHF. In DNA form, the CDR3 reads TGTGCCAGCAGCGTCGGGACAGGGGGCTGGAGCAATCAGCCCCAGCATTTT.

The chain combines TRBV6-1 with TRBJ2-7; 8 nucleotides agree with TRBD2. Germline CDR1 MNHNS, CDR2 SASEGT. This CDR3 has 15 amino acids. V was clipped by 5 bases and J by 3 bases; unmatched bases: 9. This CDR3 reads CASSPGGWENYEQYF. The CDR3 DNA sequence: TGTGCCAGCAGTCCGGGGGGGTGGGAGAACTACGAGCAGTACTTC.

The chain joins TRBV11-3 to TRBJ2-2; D may match TRBD1 or TRBD2 (5 bases each). The V gene lost 2 bases and the J gene lost 0 bases, with 22 bases spanning the gap. Germline CDR1 is SGHNT and CDR2 is YENEEA. The CDR3 has 20 residues. The CDR3 DNA reads TGTGCCAGCAGCTTAACATGGGGAGACAGCTACCACCCGAACACCGGGGAGCTGTTTTTT. The encoded protein is CASSLTWGDSYHPNTGELFF.

This clone has a handful of counts. The chain has TRBV7-9 and TRBJ1-1, with D unresolved. The V end lost 0 bases, the J end lost 0 bases, and 8 bases lay between the germline ends. CDR3 size: 15 residues. Germline loops: CDR1 SEHNR, CDR2 FQNEAQ (reference sequence). The CDR3 coding sequence is TGTGCCAGCAGCTTAGCCGGACGGATGAACACTGAAGCTTTCTTT. This translates into CASSLAGRMNTEAFF.

The CDR3 loop is CASSSDRYPPKTQYF. For the CDR3, the DNA is TGTGCCAGCAGTTCCGACAGGTACCCTCCGAAGACCCAGTACTTC. The rearrangement uses TRBV28 and TRBJ2-5, with D perhaps TRBD1 (6 bases). The germline CDR1 and CDR2 sequences are MDHEN and SYDVKM. The CDR3 is made up of 15 amino acids. V was shortened by 4 bases and J by 6 bases, with 18 bases between the two germline ends.

The V gene is TRBV6-5, the J gene TRBJ2-5; D uncertain. Germline CDR1 MNHEY, CDR2 SVGAGI. V lost 2 bases and J 4 bases, leaving 2 bases between the germline ends. The CDR3 has 11 residues. The CDR3 sequence: CASSYGETQYF. The CDR3, as DNA: TGTGCCAGCAGTTACGGAGAGACCCAGTACTTC.